These 24 T cell receptor beta chains share one sample of origin, sequenced in a study of regulatory T cells in long-lasting Graves disease. CDR3 regions were amplified by Arm-PCR using iRepertoire HTBI primers to build TCR beta libraries. MiXCR, run by TCRdb on the multiplex PCR reads, gives a single entry per CDR3 protein. Among fewer than 650,000 distinct CDR3 sequences listed, about 16% were seen once. Time point noted: newly diagnosed GD, antithyroid drugs for less than 3 months. The authors made the TCR library using RNA they extracted from PBMCs. These data also formed part of another study, on T cells in Graves' hyperthyroidism and ophthalmopathy.

The sequenced sample was peripheral blood mononuclear cells (PBMCs), obtained at new diagnosis, from a patient treated with antithyroid drugs. Receptors originate from a young man with Graves disease.

The chain links TRBV25-1 to TRBJ2-3; 9 positions agree with TRBD1. Germline values: CDR1 MGHDK, CDR2 SYGVNS. The CDR3 is 14 residues long. The V gene end was trimmed by 9 bases and the J gene end by 5 bases; junction bases not matched to a gene: 9. CDR3 DNA: TGTGCCAGTTCCCCGGGACAGGGTAGAGATACGCAGTATTTT. Its translation: CASSPGQGRDTQYF.

This clonotype was observed at least ten times. This rearrangement joins TRBV2 to TRBJ2-1; 10 nucleotides line up with TRBD2. With V trimmed by 3 bases and J by 9 bases, 8 bases remained unmatched. This CDR3 comprises 15 residues. CDR1 is SNHLY and CDR2 is FYNNEI in the germline V gene. The CDR3: CASSDLIAGGGEQFF. The CDR3 DNA reads as TGTGCCAGCAGTGATCTGATAGCGGGAGGCGGTGAGCAGTTCTTC. Full variable domain (remainder filled in from reference TRBV2 and TRBJ2-1): EPEVTQTPSHQVTQMGQEVILRCVPISNHLYFYWYRQILGQKVEFLVSFYNNEISEKSEIFDDQFSVERPDGSNFTLKIRSTKLEDSAMYFCASSDLIAGGGEQFFGPGTRLTVL.

There are many counts of this clonotype. The chain recombines TRBV20-1 with TRBJ2-5; 10 bases are shared with TRBD2. With V trimmed by 3 bases and J by 5 bases, 12 bases remained unmatched. CDR3 length equals 16 residues. Germline loops: CDR1 DFQATT, CDR2 SNEGSKA (reference sequence). This CDR3 is CSARSRLAGAWETQYF. DNA for the CDR3: TGCAGTGCTAGGTCCAGGCTAGCGGGAGCTTGGGAGACCCAGTACTTC.

This clonotype turned up a few times. This rearrangement joins TRBV19 to TRBJ1-1; D ambiguous. The germline CDR1 and CDR2 sequences are LNHDA and SQIVND (reference sequence). This CDR3 region has 11 residues. The CDR3 DNA reads TGTGTTTCCCGACGGAACACTGAAGCTTTCTTT. Amino acids: CVSRRNTEAFF.

The sample holds many counts of this clonotype. J is TRBJ2-7 and V is TRBV28; TRBD2 aligns across 9 bases. The CDR3 contains 14 residues. CDR1 and CDR2 from the germline V gene are MDHEN and SYDVKM. V trimming: 1 base; J trimming: 7 bases; junction bases outside the gene matches: 5. As DNA, the CDR3 is TGTGCCAGCAGTTTATCCCAAGCGGGAGGTGAGCAGTACTTC. Translation: CASSLSQAGGEQYF. The full variable domain, its missing parts supplied by reference TRBV28 and TRBJ2-7, is DVKVTQSSRYLVKRTGEKVFLECVQDMDHENMFWYRQDPGLGLRLIYFSYDVKMKEKGDIPEGYSVSREKKERFSLILESASTNQTSMYLCASSLSQAGGEQYFGPGTRLTVT.

This clonotype was detected only a few times. The J gene is TRBJ2-3, the V gene TRBV18; TRBD1 might be the D (6 bases). The CDR3 contains 18 residues. V was shortened by 5 bases and J by 2 bases, with 23 bases between the two germline ends. The germline V gene encodes CDR1 KGHSH and CDR2 LQKENI. The CDR3, as DNA: TGTGCCAGCTCATCCGCTCCCGACAGGACCGGCTACACAGATACGCAGTATTTT. Translation: CASSSAPDRTGYTDTQYF.

Of note for this clonotype: This CDR3 is missing its conserved last phenylalanine or tryptophan, likely due to a read error. The chain links TRBV7-2 to TRBJ2-2; TRBD1 matches at 7 bases. Germline CDR1 and CDR2: SGHTA and FQGNSA. Unmatched junction bases numbered 9, after V lost 5 bases and J lost 3 bases. CDR3 length: 16 amino acids. The CDR3 DNA reads TGTGCCAGCAGCCCGCCAGGGGGTTCCCACACCGGGGAGCTGTTTTCT. This gives the protein CASSPPGGSHTGELFS.

There are many counts of this clonotype. This chain links TRBV27 with TRBJ2-7; D remains ambiguous. Trimming removed 7 bases at V and 3 bases at J, with 13 bases between. The germline V gene encodes CDR1 MNHEY and CDR2 SMNVEV (reference sequence). CDR3 length: 13 amino acids. The CDR3 protein is CASTPGHRYEQYF. The DNA of the CDR3 is TGTGCCAGCACCCCAGGCCACCGCTACGAGCAGTACTTC.

Concerning this clonotype itself: This clone may be a read error of a much larger clone one base away. This chain links TRBV28 with TRBJ2-7; 12 bases are a match to TRBD1. This CDR3 comprises 14 residues. The V gene's germline CDR1 is MDHEN and CDR2 SYDVKM. The CDR3 sequence: CASIGTGGSDEQYF. DNA for the CDR3: TGTGCCAGCATAGGGACAGGGGGCTCCGACGAGCAGTACTTC.

This clonotype was counted many times. The chain is built from TRBV5-1 and TRBJ2-1; TRBD2 matches 16 bases. The CDR3 totals 20 residues. From germline, CDR1 is SGHRS and CDR2 YFSETQ. V shed 4 bases and J 5 bases; nucleotides not matched to a gene: 15. The DNA for the CDR3 is TGCGCCAGCAGCACCCTTGAAGGGACTAGCGGGAGGGGGAGAAACAATGAGCAGTTCTTC. Its protein is CASSTLEGTSGRGRNNEQFF.

Only a few counts were recorded for this clonotype. This chain uses TRBV20-1 with TRBJ2-7; 9 bases line up with TRBD2. The germline V gene encodes CDR1 DFQATT and CDR2 SNEGSKA (reference sequence). V lost 1 base to trimming and J lost 5 bases; unmatched junction nucleotides: 3. There are 13 residues in the CDR3. As DNA, the CDR3 is TGCAGTGCTAGAGGGACTAGCGTGGACGAGCAGTACTTC. Its translation is CSARGTSVDEQYF.

The chain links TRBV4-2 to TRBJ1-2; 8 nucleotides agree with TRBD1. The CDR3 runs 16 residues. Germline V lookup: CDR1 LGHNA, CDR2 YNFKEQ. The ends lost 2 bases at V and 3 bases at J; junction bases unmatched: 8. This chain's CDR3 is CASSQQPGTGYYGYTF. DNA for the CDR3: TGTGCCAGCAGCCAACAGCCCGGGACAGGCTACTATGGCTACACCTTC.

This clonotype occurred a few times. The chain uses TRBV15 and TRBJ2-2; unclear D gene. Deletions cut 5 bases from V and 5 bases from J, with 15 bases between. This CDR3 has 15 residues. CDR1 is LNHNV, CDR2 YYDKDF, per germline (reference sequence). CDR3 in amino acids: CATSERDRATGELFF. The CDR3 coding sequence is TGTGCCACCAGCGAAAGAGATAGGGCAACCGGGGAGCTGTTTTTT.

The chain recombines TRBV19 with TRBJ2-7; either TRBD1 or TRBD2 may supply D (8 bases each). Between the trimmed V and J ends, which lost 3 bases and 6 bases, there was a span of 21 bases. Germline CDR1 LNHDA, CDR2 SQIVND (reference sequence). CDR3 length: 16 amino acids. DNA of the CDR3: TGTGCCAGTAGTATCGGGGGGGCCAGGGGGCAAAGCGAGCAGTACTTC. It specifies CASSIGGARGQSEQYF.

This clonotype was recorded a few times. This rearrangement joins TRBV30 to TRBJ2-3; no firm D call. Germline V gene sequence: CDR1 GTSNPN, CDR2 SVGIG (reference sequence). The length of the CDR3 is 14 residues. Trimming pared 3 bases from V and 0 bases from J, leaving 10 bases between. The CDR3 bases are TGTGCCTGGAGGGAAGGCCCTAGCACAGATACGCAGTATTTT. It translates to CAWREGPSTDTQYF.

This clonotype was seen many times. CDR3 region: CASHYSSGSISDTQYF. Written as DNA, the CDR3 is TGTGCCAGCCATTACTCTAGCGGGAGCATCTCAGATACGCAGTATTTT. This chain uses TRBV2 with TRBJ2-3, with 10 bases lining up with TRBD2. This CDR3 region has 16 residues. CDR1 and CDR2 (germline): SNHLY, FYNNEI. V shed 8 bases and J 4 bases; nucleotides not matched to a gene: 12.

The sample holds many counts of this clonotype. J is TRBJ2-1 and V is TRBV6-1, with D tentatively TRBD2 (5 bases). Deletions cut 0 bases from V and 4 bases from J, with 10 bases between. This CDR3 is built from 15 residues. CDR1 is MNHNS, CDR2 SASEGT, per germline. CDR3 protein: CASSEAPGNYNEQFF. The CDR3 coding sequence is TGTGCCAGCAGTGAAGCGCCGGGGAATTACAATGAGCAGTTCTTC.

This clonotype came up a few times. This chain connects TRBV7-6 to TRBJ2-5; D is undetermined. The CDR3 has 13 amino acids. Trimming removed 3 bases from V and 5 bases from J, with 10 bases in between. In germline, CDR1 is SGHVS, CDR2 FNYEAQ. The CDR3 sequence is CASSLLVRETQYF. CDR3 in DNA: TGTGCCAGCAGCTTGCTAGTCCGGGAGACCCAGTACTTC.

CDR3 coding DNA: TGTGCCAGCAGTTACGTCACAGGCGAGCAGTACTTC. Translating gives CASSYVTGEQYF. The rearrangement joins TRBV6-5 to TRBJ2-7; weak D call: TRBD1 (5 bases). The CDR3 has 12 amino acids. Germline CDR1 and CDR2: MNHEY and SVGAGI. V lost 2 bases and J lost 6, with 8 bases in between.

Ten or more counts support this clonotype. The chain carries TRBV3-1 and TRBJ2-3; D unclear. The germline V gene encodes CDR1 LGHDT and CDR2 YNNKEL (reference sequence). The V and J ends lost 0 bases and 5 bases respectively, with 6 bases between them. The CDR3 runs to 13 residues. CDR3 amino acids: CASSQDIRDTQYF. CDR3 bases: TGTGCCAGCAGCCAAGATATTCGAGATACGCAGTATTTT.

This clonotype was detected many times. The rearrangement links TRBV5-1 to TRBJ2-3, with 7 bases lining up with TRBD1. Trimming cost V 3 bases and J 5 bases; bases outside gene matches: 12. Germline CDR1 reads SGHRS; CDR2 reads YFSETQ. The CDR3 sequence is 16 residues long. CDR3 bases: TGCGCCAGCAGCTGGGCGACAGGGAGTCAGCAAGATACGCAGTATTTT. Its protein product is CASSWATGSQQDTQYF.

Points on this clonotype: A read error may be the cause here, since a much bigger clone is one base away. The rearrangement joins TRBV6-5 to TRBJ2-7, with 9 positions matching TRBD1. V shed 4 bases, J shed 2 bases, and the junction held 6 bases outside the gene matches. Germline V gives CDR1 MNHEY, CDR2 SVGAGI. The CDR3 runs 15 residues. CDR3 sequence reads: CASSSPGTGTYEQYF. The CDR3 nucleotides are TGTGCCAGCAGTTCCCCCGGGACAGGGACCTACGAGCAGTACTTC.

This clonotype was seen more than once but under ten times. V usage is TRBV6-1 and J usage is TRBJ2-7; tentatively, D is TRBD2 (5 bases). Trimming removed 0 bases at V and 3 bases at J, with 18 bases between. The CDR3 sequence is 17 residues long. Germline V gene lookup returns CDR1 MNHNS and CDR2 SASEGT. The CDR3 DNA reads TGTGCCAGCAGTGAAGCTCCCCGGGTCGAGGGTCTCTACGAGCAGTACTTC. Its translation is CASSEAPRVEGLYEQYF.

Remarks on this clonotype: A much larger clone is a single base away; this may be a read error. The gene calls are TRBV12-3 or TRBV12-4 and TRBJ2-1; D is tentatively TRBD1 or TRBD2 (6 bases each). The V and J ends lost 9 bases and 6 bases respectively, with 15 bases between them. The CDR3 runs 13 residues. The CDR3 nucleotides are TGTGCCAGTGCAACCAGGGGAGGCAATGAGCAGTTCTTC. Translated: CASATRGGNEQFF.